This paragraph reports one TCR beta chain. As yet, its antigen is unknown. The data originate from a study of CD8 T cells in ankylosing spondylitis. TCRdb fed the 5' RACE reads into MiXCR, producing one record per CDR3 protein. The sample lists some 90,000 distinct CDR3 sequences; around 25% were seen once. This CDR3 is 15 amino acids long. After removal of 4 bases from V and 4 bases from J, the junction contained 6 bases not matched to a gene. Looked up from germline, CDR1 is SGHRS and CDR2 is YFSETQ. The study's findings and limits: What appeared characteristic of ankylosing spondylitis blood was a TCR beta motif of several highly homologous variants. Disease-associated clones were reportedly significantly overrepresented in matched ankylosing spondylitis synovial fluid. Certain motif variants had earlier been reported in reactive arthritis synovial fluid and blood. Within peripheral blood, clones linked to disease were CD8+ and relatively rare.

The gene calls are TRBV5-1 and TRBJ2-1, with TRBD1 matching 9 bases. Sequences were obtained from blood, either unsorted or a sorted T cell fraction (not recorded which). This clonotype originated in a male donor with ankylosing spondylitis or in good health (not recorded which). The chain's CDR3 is CASSGGQGTYNEQFF. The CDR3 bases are TGCGCCAGCAGCGGAGGACAGGGGACTTACAATGAGCAGTTCTTC.